This T cell receptor (beta chain) was profiled in a study of EBV T-cell therapy then PD-1 blockade in nasopharyngeal carcinoma. On this clone: What it recognizes is unknown.

Germline-derived CDR1 and CDR2 are LNHDA and SQIVND (reference sequence). The V and J ends lost 2 bases and 2 bases, in that order; junction bases with no gene match: 8. The CDR3 runs to 16 residues. Profiled with immunoSEQ multiplex PCR; TCRdb holds only in-frame clones, not every one. This repertoire shows about 17,000 clones, approximately 83% found once; its top ten account for approximately 29%. Treatment meaning: AdE1-LMPpoly-expanded autologous EBV-specific T-cell therapy followed by anti-PD-1 nivolumab. The clonotype comes from a man aged 40-50 years with nasopharyngeal carcinoma. The sample in question was CD8+ T cells from blood, obtained at day 0 from a patient whose treatment included autologous EBV-specific T cells and nivolumab. V is TRBV19 and J is TRBJ2-7; the match to TRBD1 covers 8 bases. CDR3 nucleotides: TGTGCCAGTAGTATACTCCCCGGGACAGGAGCCTACGAGCAGTACTTC. Translating it yields CASSILPGTGAYEQYF.